The 3 T cell receptor beta chains in this list originate from one sample, sequenced in a study of beta chain features in type 1 diabetes. Findings of the study overall: Shortening that was moderate but significant affected the TCRB CDR3s of Type 1 diabetes patients in all four CD4+ subsets.

The antigens of these receptors remain unknown. Isolated RNA was reverse transcribed in full, so expressed TCRB transcripts were sequenced. Assay used: immunoSEQ multiplex PCR; TCRdb lists only in-frame clones, some missing. This sample has some 160,000 clones; around 8% occur once, and the top ten carry 0.54%. Sample: central memory CD4+ T cells from blood. These receptors were collected from a woman aged 18-29 years with type 1 diabetes.

This clone was counted only a few times. The V and J genes are TRBV5-1 and TRBJ2-1, with TRBD1 as a possible D gene (5 bases). The germline gives CDR1 SGHRS, CDR2 YFSETQ. V shed 3 bases and J shed 0 bases, with 7 bases lying between them. The CDR3 consists of 14 residues. CDR3 amino acids: CASSYDSSYNEQFF. For the CDR3, the DNA is TGCGCCAGCAGCTACGACAGCTCCTACAATGAGCAGTTCTTC.

The chain recombines TRBV4-1 with TRBJ2-3; D gene ambiguous. V was trimmed by 3 bases and J by 0 bases, leaving 10 bases between them. The CDR3 extends over 15 amino acids. CDR1 and CDR2 (germline): MGHRA, YSYEKL. CDR3 amino acids: CASSQSRTSTDTQYF. In nucleotides, the CDR3 is TGCGCCAGCAGCCAGTCTAGAACTAGCACAGATACGCAGTATTTT.

The table lists this clone with a few counts. The chain couples TRBV11-3 to TRBJ2-3; tentatively, D is TRBD2 (6 bases). V lost 5 bases, J lost 4 bases, and 16 bases lay in between. The CDR3 contains 15 residues. CDR1 SGHNT and CDR2 YENEEA come from the germline V gene. CDR3 protein: CASSASAGLADTQYF. CDR3 bases: TGTGCCAGCAGCGCTAGCGCCGGGTTAGCAGATACGCAGTATTTT. The full variable domain, its missing parts supplied by reference TRBV11-3 and TRBJ2-3, is EAGVVQSPRYKIIEKKQPVAFWCNPISGHNTLYWYLQNLGQGPELLIRYENEEAVDDSQLPKDRFSAERLKGVDSTLKIQPAELGDSAVYLCASSASAGLADTQYFGPGTRLTVL.